This is a list of T cell receptor beta chains from one sample in a study of cytomegalovirus exposure and HLA in healthy donors. The data were produced by immunoSEQ multiplex PCR, yet TCRdb's version contains in-frame clones alone and is incomplete. The table includes over 110,000 clones, 80% detected once. Input material: PBMCs. The receptors originated from a middle-aged man in good health and CMV-seronegative. The CDR3 runs from the conserved cysteine through the conserved F or W. A D gene is named only where the DNA matches it firmly. Where a row states a size, it is once, few, many or the class of an expanded clone; other rows omit it.

V gene: TRBV25-1; D gene: .; clone size: .; J gene: TRBJ1-3; CDR3 protein: CASSEPLQGNTIYF; CDR3 DNA: TGTGCCAGCAGTGAACCCTTACAGGGAAACACCATATATTTT
V gene: TRBV11-2; D gene: TRBD1; clone size: .; J gene: TRBJ1-2; CDR3 protein: CASSPQGTGTYGYTF; CDR3 DNA: TGTGCCAGCAGCCCTCAAGGGACAGGGACCTATGGCTACACCTTC
V gene: TRBV19; D gene: TRBD1; clone size: few; J gene: TRBJ1-2; CDR3 protein: CASSSRTTGNNGYTF; CDR3 DNA: TGTGCCAGTAGTTCCCGAACGACAGGGAACAATGGCTACACCTTC
V gene: TRBV9; D gene: .; clone size: .; J gene: TRBJ2-7; CDR3 protein: CASSLNQASSYEQYF; CDR3 DNA: TGTGCCAGCAGCCTAAATCAGGCAAGTTCCTACGAGCAGTACTTC
V gene: TRBV5-6; D gene: TRBD1; clone size: .; J gene: TRBJ1-1; CDR3 protein: CASSWTGGSTEAFF; CDR3 DNA: TGTGCCAGCAGTTGGACAGGGGGATCCACTGAAGCTTTCTTT
V gene: TRBV28; D gene: .; clone size: .; J gene: TRBJ1-2; CDR3 protein: CASSLVADTYGYTF; CDR3 DNA: TGTGCCAGCAGTTTAGTCGCTGACACCTATGGCTACACCTTC
V gene: TRBV30; D gene: TRBD1; clone size: .; J gene: TRBJ1-3; CDR3 protein: CAWSPGQGGFSGNTIYF; CDR3 DNA: TGTGCCTGGAGTCCCGGACAGGGCGGATTCTCTGGAAACACCATATATTTT
V gene: TRBV18; D gene: .; clone size: .; J gene: TRBJ2-5; CDR3 protein: CASSAKETQYF; CDR3 DNA: TGTGCCAGCTCAGCGAAAGAGACCCAGTACTTC
V gene: TRBV30; D gene: TRBD1; clone size: .; J gene: TRBJ2-1; CDR3 protein: CAWRDRGVYNEQFF; CDR3 DNA: TGTGCCTGGAGGGACAGGGGAGTCTACAATGAGCAGTTCTTC
V gene: TRBV7-2; D gene: TRBD1; clone size: .; J gene: TRBJ1-2; CDR3 protein: CASSFGDRGNYGYTF; CDR3 DNA: TGTGCCAGCAGCTTCGGGGACAGGGGGAACTATGGCTACACCTTC
V gene: TRBV6-6; D gene: .; clone size: .; J gene: TRBJ1-4; CDR3 protein: CASRGGEGSGGEKLFF; CDR3 DNA: TGTGCCAGCAGGGGGGGGGAGGGTAGTGGTGGAGAAAAACTGTTTTTT
V gene: TRBV29-1; D gene: .; clone size: .; J gene: TRBJ2-6; CDR3 protein: CSAESWSGANVLTF; CDR3 DNA: TGCAGCGCAGAAAGTTGGTCTGGGGCCAACGTCCTGACTTTC
V gene: TRBV27; D gene: TRBD2; clone size: .; J gene: TRBJ2-1; CDR3 protein: CASSFIAGGYNEQFF; CDR3 DNA: TGTGCCAGCAGTTTTATAGCGGGGGGTTACAATGAGCAGTTCTTC
V gene: TRBV4-1; D gene: .; clone size: .; J gene: TRBJ1-2; CDR3 protein: CASSQDLRFSGRANGYTF; CDR3 DNA: TGCGCCAGCAGCCAAGATCTTCGTTTCTCAGGCAGGGCGAATGGCTACACCTTC
V gene: TRBV2; D gene: TRBD1; clone size: .; J gene: TRBJ1-5; CDR3 protein: CASSEAQGGPQHF; CDR3 DNA: TGTGCCAGCAGTGAAGCCCAGGGGGGGCCCCAGCATTTT
V gene: TRBV19; D gene: TRBD1; clone size: .; J gene: TRBJ1-2; CDR3 protein: CASSTSQGAPYGYTF; CDR3 DNA: TGTGCCAGTAGTACCTCACAGGGGGCTCCGTATGGCTACACCTTC